A selection of T cell receptor beta chains follows, all from one sample in a study of OX40 agonist ivuxolimab in advanced cancers. Profiled with immunoSEQ multiplex PCR; TCRdb holds only in-frame clones, not every one. The table shows 81,000 or so clones, with roughly nine tenths occurring only once. The input for sequencing was CD4+ or CD8+ T cells sorted from blood, taken in a trial of the OX40 agonist ivuxolimab. These receptors were obtained from an adult with an advanced solid tumor such as melanoma, head and neck, liver or kidney cancer. The CDR3 runs from the conserved cysteine through the conserved F or W. The D gene is left open where the match is weak. For some rows the clone size is stated as once, few or many, or as a class when expanded; others skip it.

DNA: TGTGCCAGTAGTATATCAGGGGGGGACACTGAAGCTTTCTTT; CDR3: CASSISGGDTEAFF; D: TRBD1; V: TRBV19; size: NA; J: TRBJ1-1
DNA: TGTGCCAGCAGCGAGCAGTACTTC; CDR3: CASSEQYF; D: NA; V: TRBV2; size: NA; J: TRBJ2-7
DNA: TGTGCCTGGAGTATCCTAGCCGGGAATGAGCAGTTCTTC; CDR3: CAWSILAGNEQFF; D: NA; V: TRBV30; size: NA; J: TRBJ2-1
DNA: TGTGCCAGCAGACTAGGACCCCTCTCCCCTTTCTTT; CDR3: CASRLGPLSPFF; D: NA; V: TRBV6-6; size: NA; J: TRBJ1-1
DNA: TGTGCCAGCAGCCAAGATATGGGGGAGACCCAGTACTTC; CDR3: CASSQDMGETQYF; D: NA; V: TRBV14; size: once; J: TRBJ2-5
DNA: TGTGCCACCAAGATTCCAGGCATAGAGAGGACCGGGGAGCTGTTTTTT; CDR3: CATKIPGIERTGELFF; D: NA; V: TRBV28; size: NA; J: TRBJ2-2
DNA: TGTGCCAGTAGTATTCGGCAGAGGAACACTGAAGCTTTCTTT; CDR3: CASSIRQRNTEAFF; D: NA; V: TRBV19; size: NA; J: TRBJ1-1
DNA: TGTGCCAGCAGTGAGGTCCCGTCAGATACGCAGTATTTT; CDR3: CASSEVPSDTQYF; D: NA; V: TRBV25-1; size: NA; J: TRBJ2-3
DNA: TGTGCCAGTAGTATACCGGCTAGCGGTTACAATGAGCAGTTCTTC; CDR3: CASSIPASGYNEQFF; D: TRBD2; V: TRBV19; size: NA; J: TRBJ2-1
DNA: TGTGCCAGCAGTAACCCGTATCAGCCCCAGCATTTT; CDR3: CASSNPYQPQHF; D: NA; V: TRBV6-5; size: NA; J: TRBJ1-5
DNA: TGTGCCAGCAGCCCTGACAACTCTGGGGCCAACGTCCTGACTTTC; CDR3: CASSPDNSGANVLTF; D: NA; V: TRBV28; size: NA; J: TRBJ2-6
DNA: TGTGCCACCATAGCTCCGGGACTGGGTACAGATACGCAGTATTTT; CDR3: CATIAPGLGTDTQYF; D: NA; V: TRBV19; size: NA; J: TRBJ2-3
DNA: TGTGCCAGCGTTCCTAGCGGGGGTACCAGAAAGACCTACAATGAGCAGTTCTTC; CDR3: CASVPSGGTRKTYNEQFF; D: TRBD2; V: TRBV7-8; size: NA; J: TRBJ2-1
DNA: TGTGCCAGCAGTTTCCAGGATTTCGCGCAGTATTTT; CDR3: CASSFQDFAQYF; D: NA; V: TRBV6-5; size: NA; J: TRBJ2-3
DNA: TGTGCCAGCAGTACCCCACAGGGACTCCGTCGGCAGCAGTTCTTC; CDR3: CASSTPQGLRRQQFF; D: NA; V: TRBV2; size: NA; J: TRBJ2-1
DNA: TGTGCCAGCAGCTTTGGCCTAAGCGGGACTAATGAAAAACTGTTTTTT; CDR3: CASSFGLSGTNEKLFF; D: NA; V: TRBV5-8; size: NA; J: TRBJ1-4
DNA: TGTGCCAGCAGCCCCAGCATGGTAGCTGCCCGCACCGGGGAGCTGTTTTTT; CDR3: CASSPSMVAARTGELFF; D: NA; V: TRBV9; size: NA; J: TRBJ2-2
DNA: TGTGCCAGCAGTCTGGGACTAGCGGGGGTGGTCTCTGGGGCCAACGTCCTGACTTTC; CDR3: CASSLGLAGVVSGANVLTF; D: TRBD2; V: TRBV28; size: once; J: TRBJ2-6
DNA: TGTGCCAGCAGCTTAGGAACAGATACGCAGTATTTT; CDR3: CASSLGTDTQYF; D: NA; V: TRBV13; size: NA; J: TRBJ2-3
DNA: TGTGCCTGGAGCAGGGCCTTGGGGACTGAAGCTTTCTTT; CDR3: CAWSRALGTEAFF; D: NA; V: TRBV30; size: NA; J: TRBJ1-1
DNA: TGTGCCAGCAGCTTAGGTGACAGGCCCTACGAGCAGTACTTC; CDR3: CASSLGDRPYEQYF; D: NA; V: TRBV13; size: NA; J: TRBJ2-7
DNA: TGTGCCACCAGCAGAGATCGACAGACCTACGAGCAGTACTTC; CDR3: CATSRDRQTYEQYF; D: NA; V: TRBV15; size: NA; J: TRBJ2-7
DNA: TGTGCCAGCAGCTTCCAGATCAGAGCCAATAATTCACCCCTCCACTTT; CDR3: CASSFQIRANNSPLHF; D: NA; V: TRBV5-8; size: NA; J: TRBJ1-6
DNA: TGTGCCAGCAGCCCACTTAACGGTAGGAATGAGCAGTTCTTC; CDR3: CASSPLNGRNEQFF; D: NA; V: TRBV7-9; size: NA; J: TRBJ2-1
DNA: TGTGCCAGCCACTGGGTGGGGGCTAGCACAGATACGCAGTATTTT; CDR3: CASHWVGASTDTQYF; D: NA; V: TRBV27; size: once; J: TRBJ2-3
DNA: TGTGCCAGCGTCCCGGGACAGGGACACACTGAAGCTTTCTTT; CDR3: CASVPGQGHTEAFF; D: TRBD1; V: TRBV2; size: once; J: TRBJ1-1
DNA: TGTGCCAGCAGTTATCGAGGGGGCATTGAGCAGTTCTTC; CDR3: CASSYRGGIEQFF; D: TRBD1; V: TRBV6-5; size: NA; J: TRBJ2-1
DNA: TGTGCCACCTTGGGGGACGGCAGCACAGATACGCAGTATTTT; CDR3: CATLGDGSTDTQYF; D: NA; V: TRBV28; size: NA; J: TRBJ2-3
DNA: TGTGCCTGGGGATGGGAAAATAGCAATCAGCCCCAGCATTTT; CDR3: CAWGWENSNQPQHF; D: NA; V: TRBV30; size: once; J: TRBJ1-5
DNA: TGTGCCAGCAGTTCCTGGGGGGGGCCTGGGCTTTCCTACGAGCAGTACTTC; CDR3: CASSSWGGPGLSYEQYF; D: NA; V: TRBV28; size: NA; J: TRBJ2-7
DNA: TGTGCCAGCAGCTTAGAAAGGCGGAACAATCAGCCCCAGCATTTT; CDR3: CASSLERRNNQPQHF; D: NA; V: TRBV7-2; size: once; J: TRBJ1-5
DNA: TGTGCCAGCAGCTTAGCTAGGCGCAATGAGCAGTTCTTC; CDR3: CASSLARRNEQFF; D: NA; V: TRBV7-2; size: NA; J: TRBJ2-1
DNA: TGTGCCAGCAGCGTCTACCCCGGGACAGTTCCCAGTGACATTCAGTACTTC; CDR3: CASSVYPGTVPSDIQYF; D: TRBD1; V: TRBV9; size: NA; J: TRBJ2-4
DNA: TGTGCCAGCAGCTTTCTTACTAGCGGCCCCAATGAGCAGTTCTTC; CDR3: CASSFLTSGPNEQFF; D: TRBD2; V: TRBV5-4; size: NA; J: TRBJ2-1
DNA: TGTGCCAGTAGTAGGGACAGGGAAGGTGTTCAGCCCCAGCATTTT; CDR3: CASSRDREGVQPQHF; D: TRBD1; V: TRBV19; size: NA; J: TRBJ1-5
DNA: TGTGCCAGCAGCTCCGTGGGTGGCTACACCTTC; CDR3: CASSSVGGYTF; D: NA; V: TRBV5-4; size: many; J: TRBJ1-2
DNA: TGTGCCAGCAGTACTAGCGGGCGGTACAATGAGCAGTTCTTC; CDR3: CASSTSGRYNEQFF; D: TRBD2; V: TRBV6-5; size: NA; J: TRBJ2-1
DNA: TGTGCCAGCAGCCCCCAAAGCGGGAGATACAATGAGCAGTTCTTC; CDR3: CASSPQSGRYNEQFF; D: TRBD2; V: TRBV7-9; size: once; J: TRBJ2-1
DNA: TGTGCCAGCGGGGGAGGGAATGGCTACACCTTC; CDR3: CASGGGNGYTF; D: NA; V: TRBV6-5; size: once; J: TRBJ1-2
DNA: TGCGCCAGCAGCCAAGACTTGCAGGGGGTCGCAGATACGCAGTATTTT; CDR3: CASSQDLQGVADTQYF; D: TRBD1; V: TRBV4-3; size: NA; J: TRBJ2-3
DNA: TGTGCCAGCAGCTTATTCCGAGGTCGGAACAGCTACAATGAGCAGTTCTTC; CDR3: CASSLFRGRNSYNEQFF; D: NA; V: TRBV11-1; size: NA; J: TRBJ2-1
DNA: TGTGCCAGCATTGCGAACTCTGGAAACACCATATATTTT; CDR3: CASIANSGNTIYF; D: NA; V: TRBV6-5; size: NA; J: TRBJ1-3
DNA: TGTGCCAGCAGCGACGCCCTCGGGAACACCATATATTTT; CDR3: CASSDALGNTIYF; D: NA; V: TRBV9; size: NA; J: TRBJ1-3